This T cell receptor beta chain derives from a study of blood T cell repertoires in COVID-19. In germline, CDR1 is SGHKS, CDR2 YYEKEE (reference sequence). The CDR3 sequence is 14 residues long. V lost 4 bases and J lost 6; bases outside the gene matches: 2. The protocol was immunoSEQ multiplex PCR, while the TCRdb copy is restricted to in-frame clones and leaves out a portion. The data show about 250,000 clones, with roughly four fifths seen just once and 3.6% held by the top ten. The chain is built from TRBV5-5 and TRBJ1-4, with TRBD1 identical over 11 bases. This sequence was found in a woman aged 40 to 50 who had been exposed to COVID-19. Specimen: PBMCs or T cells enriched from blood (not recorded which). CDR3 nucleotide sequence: TGTGCCAGCAGCCGGACAGGGGGCGATGAAAAACTGTTTTTT. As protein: CASSRTGGDEKLFF.